This T cell receptor beta chain was recorded in a study of vaccination effects on CD4 cells after COVID-19. On the study more broadly: Post-vaccine specimens were collected at a median of 72 days following the second dose. Broader study findings: Clones induced by infection and by vaccine showed marked clonal contraction late after vaccination.

This CDR3 is 15 amino acids long. Unmatched junction bases numbered 13, after V lost 4 bases and J lost 12 bases. Germline CDR1 and CDR2: SGHKS and YYEKEE (reference sequence). Profiling relied on immunoSEQ multiplex PCR, and the TCRdb table lists in-frame clones only, not all of them. The sample consists of 84,000 or so clones, under 85% of them appearing once. A word on this clone: Its target is unknown.

Antigen-specific CD4+ T cells expanded by the ViraFEST assay with viral peptide pools were then sequenced. On roughly day 10 of culture, CD4+ T cells were separated out. Vaccination of participants consisted of two doses of either the BNT162b2 or mRNA-1273 vaccine. V gene TRBV5-5 combines with J gene TRBJ2-6, with TRBD2 matching over 7 bases. The sample in question was CD4+ T cells from PBMCs cultured with HCoV-OC43 spike peptides, obtained after COVID-19 vaccination. As for subset: HCoV-OC43 spike overlapping peptide pool stimulation. The receptor's source is a human donor who received a COVID-19 vaccine. CDR3 DNA: TGTGCCAGCAGCCCCTCATCGGGGGGAATAGTCGTCCTGACTTTC. Its translation: CASSPSSGGIVVLTF.